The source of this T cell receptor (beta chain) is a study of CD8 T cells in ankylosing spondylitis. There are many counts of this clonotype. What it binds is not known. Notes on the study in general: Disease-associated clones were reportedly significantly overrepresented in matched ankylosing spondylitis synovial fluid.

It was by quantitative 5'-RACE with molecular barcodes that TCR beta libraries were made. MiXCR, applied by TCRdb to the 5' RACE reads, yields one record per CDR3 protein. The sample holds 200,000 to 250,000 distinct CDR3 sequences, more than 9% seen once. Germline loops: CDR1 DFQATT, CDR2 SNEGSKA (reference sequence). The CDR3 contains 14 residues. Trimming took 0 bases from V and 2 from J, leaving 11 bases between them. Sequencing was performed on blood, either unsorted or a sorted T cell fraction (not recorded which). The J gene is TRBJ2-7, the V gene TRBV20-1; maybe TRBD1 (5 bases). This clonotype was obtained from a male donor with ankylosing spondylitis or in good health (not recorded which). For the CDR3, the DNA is TGCAGTGCTAGAGATCTGACAGCCACCTACGAGCAGTACTTC. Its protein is CSARDLTATYEQYF.